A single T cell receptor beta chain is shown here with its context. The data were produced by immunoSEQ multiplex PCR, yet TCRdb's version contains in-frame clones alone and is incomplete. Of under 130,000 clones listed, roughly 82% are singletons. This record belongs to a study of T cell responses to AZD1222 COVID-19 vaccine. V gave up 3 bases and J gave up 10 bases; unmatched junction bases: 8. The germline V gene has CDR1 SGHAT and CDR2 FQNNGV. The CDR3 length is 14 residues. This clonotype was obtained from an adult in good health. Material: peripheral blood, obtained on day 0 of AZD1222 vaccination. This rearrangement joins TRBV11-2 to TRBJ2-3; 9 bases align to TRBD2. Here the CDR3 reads CASSFAIWTSAQYF. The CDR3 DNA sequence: TGTGCCAGCAGCTTTGCTATCTGGACTAGCGCGCAGTATTTT.